A selection of T cell receptor beta chains follows, all from one sample in a study of CXCR3-negative and CXCR3-positive naive CD8 T cells. Each CDR3 protein gets one entry in TCRdb, which reprocessed the 5' RACE reads and gives no DNA. The sample features 70,000 to 95,000 distinct CDR3 sequences, with about 1.6% in its top ten. What was sequenced was naive CXCR3- CD8+ T cells from blood. These receptors originate from a human donor in good health. Some clones in this sample may be carry-over from other donors' samples. CDR3s include the opening cysteine and the closing phenylalanine or tryptophan.

J gene,V gene,CDR3 protein
TRBJ1-1,TRBV10-3,CAIQGDGTEAFF
TRBJ1-1,TRBV7-9,CASRTLMNTEAFF
TRBJ2-1,TRBV9,CASSAGGSGIGNEQFF
TRBJ2-1,TRBV12-3/TRBV12-4,CASTAGTRIYNEQFF
TRBJ2-3,TRBV27,CATSRTGSTDTQYF
TRBJ2-3,TRBV29-1,CSVTAPRGTQYF
TRBJ2-4,TRBV27,CASSYDLAKNIQYF
TRBJ1-6,TRBV19,CASRNPGQVNSPLHF
TRBJ1-4,TRBV4-1,CASSQEGATDEKLLF
TRBJ2-2,TRBV4-1,CASSPRGAGVGELFF
TRBJ2-2,TRBV7-6,CASSLEASMVSGGELFF
TRBJ2-1,TRBV12-3/TRBV12-4,CASSLIRAEQFF
TRBJ2-1,TRBV5-5,CASSRSGGGYNEQFF
TRBJ2-5,TRBV12-3/TRBV12-4,CASSPGSGTSGKPQETQYF
TRBJ2-5,TRBV10-3,CAISGAAGGYSETQYF
TRBJ2-3,TRBV5-1,CASSLNPRVDTQYF
TRBJ1-1,TRBV7-9,CASSVQLGMNTEAFF
TRBJ2-7,TRBV29-1,CSVGTSYEQYF
TRBJ2-1,TRBV29-1,CSVEDRDSSYNEQFF
TRBJ2-7,TRBV4-1,CASSQAPSGTYEQYF
TRBJ2-2,TRBV29-1,CSATQRGGTATGELFF
TRBJ2-3,TRBV7-9,CASSLVTGAVTDTQYF
TRBJ2-3,TRBV4-1,CASSQEGGFVSDTQYF
TRBJ2-7,TRBV29-1,CSVEVSRNRAIYEQYF
TRBJ1-6,TRBV14,CASSPIDNSPLHF
TRBJ2-7,TRBV12-3/TRBV12-4,CASSLDGYHLYEQYF
TRBJ2-7,TRBV7-2,CASSLRRPGEQYF
TRBJ1-5,TRBV27,CASSLFYSNQPQHF
TRBJ2-7,TRBV12-3/TRBV12-4,CASSLSGSPDEQYF
TRBJ2-2,TRBV20-1,CSAREDRAGVIAGELFF
TRBJ1-2,TRBV19,CASSIQGAYYGYTF
TRBJ2-1,TRBV29-1,CSVQGFGSYNEQFF
TRBJ1-1,TRBV7-9,CASSLTGGVNTEAFF
TRBJ2-4,TRBV2,CASSDPSGGIAKNIQYF
TRBJ2-7,TRBV2,CASSEGQGYSYEQYF
TRBJ2-7,TRBV6-2/TRBV6-3,CASSYSMATSGGYEQYF
TRBJ2-1,TRBV12-3/TRBV12-4,CASSRDRVSYNEQFF
TRBJ2-7,TRBV4-3,CASSQDRTGLVYEQYF
TRBJ2-2,TRBV11-3,CASSLDYLAGGPSTGELFF
TRBJ2-7,TRBV29-1,CSVGTAYEQYF
TRBJ2-5,TRBV4-2,CASSQERGGQETRYF
TRBJ2-1,TRBV11-1,CASSLSPSGGHNEQFF
TRBJ1-2,TRBV4-2,CASSQVALQGANYGYTF
TRBJ2-5,TRBV5-1,CASSLTSGTQETQYF
TRBJ2-1,TRBV7-9,CASSLVGLDEQFF
TRBJ1-1,TRBV7-9,CASIPGTGEAFF
TRBJ2-5,TRBV24-1,CATSGGIGGQGALFETQYF
TRBJ1-2,TRBV5-5,CASSSWDRISYGYTF
TRBJ2-7,TRBV15,CATSLYRGGPGYEQYF
TRBJ2-3,TRBV12-3/TRBV12-4,CASSLAGLTDTQYF
TRBJ2-5,TRBV23-1,CASSHVIAGAAYQETQYF
TRBJ2-5,TRBV11-3,CASSLDTGTGDGTQYF
TRBJ1-1,TRBV29-1,CSALDENTEAFF
TRBJ2-7,TRBV12-3/TRBV12-4,CASSLFGQGWYEQYF